The clone carrying this T cell receptor beta chain was seen only once. No antigen is known for it. This specimen belongs to a study of PD-1 blockade in classical Hodgkin lymphoma. The V gene lost 6 bases and the J gene lost 4 bases, with 10 bases spanning the gap. Germline CDR1 reads MNHNS; CDR2 reads SASEGT. The CDR3 is 13 amino acids. Overall study findings and caveats: Baseline TCR diversity was reportedly lower in newly diagnosed patients than healthy donors.

Sequencing used immunoSEQ multiplex PCR; TCRdb keeps in-frame clones, though not all of them. The sample lists approximately 110,000 clones; about 92% were seen once. Time point: cycle 4 day 1 (C4D1), after less than 7 weeks of nivolumab. Every one of the patients relapsed after autologous stem cell transplantation (brentuximab vedotin exposure was variable). The sequences come from peripheral blood mononuclear cells (PBMCs), collected before the fourth cycle of nivolumab. The gene calls are TRBV6-1 and TRBJ1-5, with D perhaps TRBD1 (6 bases). This TCR derives from a human donor with classical Hodgkin lymphoma. CDR3 sequence: CASRQGVNQPQHF. The CDR3 DNA follows: TGTGCCAGCAGACAGGGCGTTAATCAGCCCCAGCATTTT.